This T cell receptor beta chain was sequenced during a study of glioma-infiltrating T cells (dated by TCRdb to about 2016). About the investigation overall: Sequencing of TCR alpha- and beta-chain repertoires was performed on glioma tissue, on non-neoplastic brain tissue, and on matched peripheral blood mononuclear cells. Three low-grade glioma patients, roughly eight primary glioblastoma patients and three non-glioma patients contributing non-neoplastic brain tissue were included in the paired cohort. To measure how far tissue and blood T-cell populations diverged, each tissue-infiltrating repertoire was compared against the peripheral blood repertoire of the same patient. What the research found in general, with its limitations: Group comparisons rested on small numbers: three non-neoplastic, three low-grade glioma and several glioblastoma patients. Very few CDR3 sequences were found to be shared between tissue and blood, and this scarcity was attributed to high CDR3 diversity and limited sampling. In non-neoplastic patients, VJ-independent divergence between tissue and blood fell below expectation, whereas in all gliomas, and especially in low-grade gliomas, the divergence rose above expectation.

This clonotype was detected a few times. Its recognized antigen is unknown. No clone much larger than this one lies a single base away; base qualities are absent. The iRepertoire nested amplicon-rescue multiplex PCR (arm-PCR) platform was used to amplify TCR alpha and beta CDR3 regions from RNA. One-step reverse transcription and amplification used roughly 100-400 ng of tissue mRNA or PBMC total RNA as input. Following bead purification, Illumina adapters were added by a secondary multiplex PCR, and libraries between 200 and 400 bp were gel-purified. The libraries contained internal 6-nucleotide barcodes that were used for demultiplexing. Sequencing of libraries was performed on an Illumina MiSeq with 2x220 or 2x250 nucleotide paired-end reads. Processing in the source paper ran as follows. Paired reads were merged using FLASH 1.2.11 and aligned with BWA-MEM to the GRCh37 human genome, and TRA and TRB reads were then extracted. V and J assignment used an IMGT-derived reference of cassette sequences and CDR3 motifs that included pseudogenes. Reads were translated in three frames, and productive CDR3s were defined as those with a C...FGXG motif and no stop codons. Unique combinations of V-J cassette pair and CDR3 amino acid sequence were defined as clonotypes. Filtering of reads was based on Hamming distance, with the threshold set by the sequence error rate of each sample in mapped regions. TCRdb redid the processing of the public reads, applying fastp at Q25 and MiXCR, and retained in-frame beta chains. Each entry merges the rows of one CDR3 protein and shows their most common DNA and genes. The V and J calls here are based on TCRdb, not the publication. Across this sample there are roughly 100,000 distinct CDR3 sequences, with around 28% seen only once. In total, the top ten clones hold 40% to 55% of the sample.

Trimming costs V 8 bases and J 11 bases, and their ends lie 16 bases apart. The CDR3 measures 13 amino acids from cysteine to phenylalanine. The CDR3 DNA has 39 bases and is translated from base 1. Based on the germline V gene, the CDR1 and CDR2 sequences are SNHLY and FYNNEI. Sequencing was carried out using glioma tissue, nonneoplastic brain tissue, or PBMCs (not recorded which). Here the chain combines TRBV2 and TRBJ1-6, with the D gene not clear enough to name. The clonotype originates from a human donor with low-grade glioma or glioblastoma, undergoing nonglioma brain surgery, or in good health (not recorded which). The CDR3 has the sequence CASGLSSQAPLHF. The nucleotides are TGTGCCAGCGGCCTGTCCTCCCAGGCACCCCTCCACTTT.